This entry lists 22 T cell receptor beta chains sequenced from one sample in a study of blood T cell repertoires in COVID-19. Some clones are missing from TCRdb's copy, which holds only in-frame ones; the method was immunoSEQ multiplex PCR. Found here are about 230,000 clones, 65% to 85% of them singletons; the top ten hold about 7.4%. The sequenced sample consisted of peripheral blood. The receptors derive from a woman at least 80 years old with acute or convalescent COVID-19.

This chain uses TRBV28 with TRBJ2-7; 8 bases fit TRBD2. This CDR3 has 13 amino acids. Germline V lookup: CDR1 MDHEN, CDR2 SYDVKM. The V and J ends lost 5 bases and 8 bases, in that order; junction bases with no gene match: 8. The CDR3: CASSPSGSRKQYF. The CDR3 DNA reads TGTGCCAGCAGTCCAAGCGGGAGTAGAAAGCAGTACTTC.

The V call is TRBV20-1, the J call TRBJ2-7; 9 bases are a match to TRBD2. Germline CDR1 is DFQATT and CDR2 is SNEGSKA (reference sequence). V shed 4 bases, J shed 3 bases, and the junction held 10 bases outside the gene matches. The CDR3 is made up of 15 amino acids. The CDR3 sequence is CSATELLAGNYEQYF. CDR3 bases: TGCAGTGCTACTGAACTGCTAGCGGGGAACTACGAGCAGTACTTC.

The CDR3 spells CASSLAGSGSPLHF. CDR3 DNA sequence: TGTGCCAGCAGTCTGGCCGGTTCGGGTTCACCCCTCCACTTT. The V and J genes are TRBV27 and TRBJ1-6; D is unresolved. The V gene lost 5 bases and the J gene lost 9 bases, with 14 bases spanning the gap. The germline V gene encodes CDR1 MNHEY and CDR2 SMNVEV (reference sequence). This CDR3 region has 14 residues.

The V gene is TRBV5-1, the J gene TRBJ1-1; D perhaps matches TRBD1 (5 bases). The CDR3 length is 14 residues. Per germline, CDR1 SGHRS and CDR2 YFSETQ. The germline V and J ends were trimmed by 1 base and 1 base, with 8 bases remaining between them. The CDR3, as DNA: TGCGCCAGCAGCTTGTGGCAGGGGAACACTGAAGCTTTCTTT. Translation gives CASSLWQGNTEAFF.

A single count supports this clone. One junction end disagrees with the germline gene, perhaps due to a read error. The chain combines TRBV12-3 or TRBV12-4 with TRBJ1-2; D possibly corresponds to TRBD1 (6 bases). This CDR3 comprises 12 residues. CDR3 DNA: TGTGCCAGCAGTTTAGCAGATCGGACAGCACACTTC. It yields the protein CASSLADRTAHF.

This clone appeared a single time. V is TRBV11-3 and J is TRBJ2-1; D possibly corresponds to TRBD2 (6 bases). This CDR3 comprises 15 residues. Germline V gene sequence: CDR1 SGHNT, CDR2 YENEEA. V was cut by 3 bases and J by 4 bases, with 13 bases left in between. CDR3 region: CASSFGRERYNEQFF. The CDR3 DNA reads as TGTGCCAGCAGCTTCGGACGGGAGAGGTACAATGAGCAGTTCTTC.

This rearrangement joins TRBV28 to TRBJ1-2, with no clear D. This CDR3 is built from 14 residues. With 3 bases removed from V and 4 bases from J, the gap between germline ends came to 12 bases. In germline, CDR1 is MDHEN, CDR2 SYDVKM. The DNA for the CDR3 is TGTGCCAGCAGTTTGTCTAACAGCGGCTATGGCTACACCTTC. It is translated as CASSLSNSGYGYTF.

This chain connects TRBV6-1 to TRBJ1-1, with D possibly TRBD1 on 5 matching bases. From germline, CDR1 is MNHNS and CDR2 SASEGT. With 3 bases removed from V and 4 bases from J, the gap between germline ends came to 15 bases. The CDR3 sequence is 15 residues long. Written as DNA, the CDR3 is TGTGCCAGCAGTGATGGGGTCCGGACAAGCACTGAAGCTTTCTTT. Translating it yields CASSDGVRTSTEAFF.

For the CDR3, the DNA is TGTGCCAGCAGCACCGACAGGGGATACACCGGGGAGCTGTTTTTT. Its translation is CASSTDRGYTGELFF. The chain employs TRBV21-1 and TRBJ2-2; the table assigns TRBD1, which was not confirmed against the DNA. TRBV21-1 is deemed a pseudogene. The CDR3 spans 15 residues.

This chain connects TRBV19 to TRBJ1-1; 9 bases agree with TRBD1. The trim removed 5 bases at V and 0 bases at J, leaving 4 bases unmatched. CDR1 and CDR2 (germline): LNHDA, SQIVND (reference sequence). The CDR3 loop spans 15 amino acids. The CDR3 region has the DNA TGTGCCAGTAGTTTCGGGACAGGGATGAACACTGAAGCTTTCTTT. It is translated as CASSFGTGMNTEAFF.

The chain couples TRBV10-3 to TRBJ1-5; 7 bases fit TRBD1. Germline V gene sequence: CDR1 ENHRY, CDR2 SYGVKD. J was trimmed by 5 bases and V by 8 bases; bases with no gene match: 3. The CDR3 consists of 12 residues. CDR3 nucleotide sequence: TGTGCCATCGCTCAGGGGGATCAGCCCCAGCATTTT. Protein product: CAIAQGDQPQHF.

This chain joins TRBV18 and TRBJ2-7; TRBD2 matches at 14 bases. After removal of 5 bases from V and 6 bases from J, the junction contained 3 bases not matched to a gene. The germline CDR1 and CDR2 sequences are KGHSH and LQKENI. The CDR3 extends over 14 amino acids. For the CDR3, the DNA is TGTGCCAGCTCAGGGACTAGCGGGAGTGGCGAGCAGTACTTC. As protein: CASSGTSGSGEQYF. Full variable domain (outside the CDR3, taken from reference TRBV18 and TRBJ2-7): NAGVMQNPRHLVRRRGQEARLRCSPMKGHSHVYWYRQLPEEGLKFMVYLQKENIIDESGMPKERFSAEFPKEGPSILRIQQVVRGDSAAYFCASSGTSGSGEQYFGPGTRLTVT.

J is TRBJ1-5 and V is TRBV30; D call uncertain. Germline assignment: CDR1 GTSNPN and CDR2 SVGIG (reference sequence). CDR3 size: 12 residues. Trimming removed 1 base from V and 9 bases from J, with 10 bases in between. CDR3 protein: CAWSAAGGPQHF. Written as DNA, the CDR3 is TGTGCCTGGAGTGCTGCAGGAGGGCCCCAGCATTTT. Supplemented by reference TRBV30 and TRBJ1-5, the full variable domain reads SQTIHQWPATLVQPVGSPLSLECTVEGTSNPNLYWYRQAAGRGLQLLFYSVGIGQISSEVPQNLSASRPQDRQFILSSKKLLLSDSGFYLCAWSAAGGPQHFGDGTRLSIL.

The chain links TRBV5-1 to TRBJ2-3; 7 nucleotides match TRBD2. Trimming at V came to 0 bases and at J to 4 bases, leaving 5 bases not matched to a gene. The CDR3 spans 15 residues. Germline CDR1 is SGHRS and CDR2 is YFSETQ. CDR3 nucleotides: TGCGCCAGCAGCTTGGCCGCGGGAGAGGCAGATACGCAGTATTTT. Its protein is CASSLAAGEADTQYF. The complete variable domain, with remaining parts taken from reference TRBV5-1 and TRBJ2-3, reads KAGVTQTPRYLIKTRGQQVTLSCSPISGHRSVSWYQQTPGQGLQFLFEYFSETQRNKGNFPGRFSGRQFSNSRSEMNVSTLELGDSALYLCASSLAAGEADTQYFGPGTRLTVL.

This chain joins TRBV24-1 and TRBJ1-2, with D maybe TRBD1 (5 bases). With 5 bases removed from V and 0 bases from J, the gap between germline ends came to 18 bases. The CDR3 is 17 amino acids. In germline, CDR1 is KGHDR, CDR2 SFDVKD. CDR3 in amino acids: CATSGPTTGRTNYGYTF. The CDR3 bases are TGTGCCACCAGTGGCCCTACTACAGGCCGCACTAACTATGGCTACACCTTC.

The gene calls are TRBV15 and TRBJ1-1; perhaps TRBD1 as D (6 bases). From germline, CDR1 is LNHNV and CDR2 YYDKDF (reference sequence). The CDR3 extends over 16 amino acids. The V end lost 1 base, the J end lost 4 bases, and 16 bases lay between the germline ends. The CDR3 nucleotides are TGTGCCACCAGCAGAGGAACAGGGAACCAGGGCACTGAAGCTTTCTTT. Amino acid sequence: CATSRGTGNQGTEAFF.

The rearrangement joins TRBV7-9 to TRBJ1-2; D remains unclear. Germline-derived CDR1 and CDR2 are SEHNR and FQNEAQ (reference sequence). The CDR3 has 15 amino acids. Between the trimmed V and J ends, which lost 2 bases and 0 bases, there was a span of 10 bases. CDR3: CASSLLQSPNYGYTF. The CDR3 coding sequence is TGTGCCAGCAGCTTATTACAGTCCCCTAACTATGGCTACACCTTC.

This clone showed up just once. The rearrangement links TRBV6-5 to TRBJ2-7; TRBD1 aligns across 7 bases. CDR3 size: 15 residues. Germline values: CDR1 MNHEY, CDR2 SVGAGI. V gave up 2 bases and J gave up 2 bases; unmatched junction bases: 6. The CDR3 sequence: CASSYDVQGTYEQYF. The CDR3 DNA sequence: TGTGCCAGCAGTTACGATGTACAGGGGACCTACGAGCAGTACTTC.

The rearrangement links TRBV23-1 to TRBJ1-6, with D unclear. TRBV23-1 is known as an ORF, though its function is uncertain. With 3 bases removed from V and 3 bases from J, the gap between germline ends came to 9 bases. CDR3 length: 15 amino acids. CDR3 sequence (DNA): TGCGCCAGCAGTCACCGACAAGTCTATAATTCACCCCTCCACTTT. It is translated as CASSHRQVYNSPLHF.

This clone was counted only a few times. CDR3 amino acids: CASSFRQIGQPQHF. DNA of the CDR3: TGTGCCAGCAGCTTTCGACAGATAGGTCAGCCCCAGCATTTT. This chain uses TRBV7-2 with TRBJ1-5, with TRBD1 as a possible D gene (5 bases). From germline, CDR1 is SGHTA and CDR2 FQGNSA. V lost 3 bases, J lost 6 bases, and 12 bases lay in between. The CDR3 extends over 14 amino acids.

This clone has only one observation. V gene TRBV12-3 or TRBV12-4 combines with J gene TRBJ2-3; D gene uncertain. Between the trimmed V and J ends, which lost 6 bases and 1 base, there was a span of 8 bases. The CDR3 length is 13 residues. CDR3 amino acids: CASSWPGTDTQYF. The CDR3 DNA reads TGTGCCAGCAGCTGGCCCGGCACAGATACGCAGTATTTT.

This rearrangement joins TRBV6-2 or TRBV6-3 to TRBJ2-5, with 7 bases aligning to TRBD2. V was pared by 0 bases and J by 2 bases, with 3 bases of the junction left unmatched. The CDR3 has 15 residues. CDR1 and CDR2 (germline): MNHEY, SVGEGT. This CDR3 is CASSYSGGGQETQYF. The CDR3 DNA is TGTGCCAGCAGTTACTCAGGCGGGGGTCAAGAGACCCAGTACTTC.